The T cell receptor (beta chain) described here comes from a study of vaccination effects on CD4 cells after COVID-19 (dated by TCRdb to 2022 to 2024). Broadly, across the study: Each participant got two doses of an mRNA SARS-CoV-2 vaccine, either BNT162b2 or mRNA-1273. Pre-vaccine samples were drawn from two convalescent patients 16 days and one week before the first dose, at 142 and 148 days after COVID-19 diagnosis. The study compared SARS-CoV-2 spike-specific CD4+ TCR repertoires before and after mRNA vaccination in COVID-19 convalescent patients and infection-naive vaccine recipients. The full study included approximately nine COVID-19 convalescent patients and a few SARS-CoV-2-naive healthy vaccine recipients. In the study, cultures from other donors were sequenced using the Oncomine TCR Beta short-read assay on an Illumina iSeq 100.

To identify antigen-specific CD4+ T cell clonotypes by their expansion, the ViraFEST assay first stimulated PBMC with viral peptide pools and then applied TCR sequencing. After less than eleven days of culture, CD4+ T cells were isolated with the EasySep CD4+ T cell isolation kit. Convalescent patients had PCR-confirmed SARS-CoV-2 infection between March and December 2020, before Alpha, Beta and Delta variants emerged in the United States. Each well held around 2 million PBMC cultured in IMDM containing around 5% human AB serum, 9 to 10 IU/ml IL-2 and gentamicin, along with approximately 10 ug/ml peptides. On days 3 and 7, half of the culture medium was replaced with fresh IL-2-containing medium. Unless otherwise noted, each peptide stimulation condition was cultured in triplicate wells. Using Ficoll-Paque Plus gradient centrifugation, PBMC were separated from whole blood and then either used fresh or cryopreserved at -140C. The spike proteins of SARS-CoV-2 and of the common cold coronaviruses HCoV-NL63, HCoV-OC43 and HCoV-229E were spanned by overlapping peptide pools. Genomic DNA was extracted from cultured CD4+ T cells with the QIAamp micro DNA kit.

This clone was seen a handful of times. What antigen it recognizes has not been identified. Base quality data are lacking; no much larger clone is found one base away. Library preparation was by the immunoSEQ multiplex PCR assay. DNA from the CD4+ T cells that had been cultured and isolated underwent TCR beta CDR3 sequencing. The paper's processing steps were these. Non-productive TCR sequences were removed and reads were trimmed to the CDR3 region, keeping CDR3s of at least 7 amino acids. The MANAFEST web app was used to identify antigen-specific clonotypes by comparing expansion in peptide wells with expansion in reference cultures. For clones to be considered positive, expansion at FDR<0.05 versus reference and all other wells, an odds ratio above 5, and a frequency above 0.1% in two replicate wells were required. A clonotype was called cross-reactive if it was significantly expanded both in SARS-CoV-2 spike wells and in at least one common cold coronavirus spike condition. CDR3 similarity was assessed by Levenshtein distance with the stringdist R package, and unrooted trees were built with ape in R 3.6.1. The clones in this table, taken by TCRdb from immuneACCESS, are in-frame only. Not every clone is retained; where verified, under half of the shortfall comes from an unresolved V gene, and the cause of the rest is unknown. The V and J calls and clone size come from that table; D and trimming were worked out from the DNA. The sample table contains about 27,000 clones; only one count was recorded for around 82% of them. Together, the top ten hold roughly 15% of the sample.

Broad study findings and their caveats: In convalescent patients, the post-vaccine spike-reactive repertoire consisted mainly of new vaccine-induced clones, largely distinct from infection-induced clones. Limitations of the study were the small number of convalescent patients and the absence of early post-infection timepoints. At late post-vaccination timepoints, both infection-induced and vaccine-induced clones showed marked clonal contraction, consistent with waning T cell responses.

The source material was CD4+ T cells from PBMCs cultured with HCoV-NL63 spike peptides, sampled before COVID-19 vaccination. The cell subset or site tag for this specimen amounts to: HCoV-NL63 spike overlapping peptide pool stimulation. This clonotype was obtained from a human donor who had a prior SARS-CoV-2 infection.

The CDR3 protein is CASSLTVEDYGYTF. The DNA sequence is given as TGCGCCAGCAGCTTGACGGTGGAGGACTATGGCTACACCTTC. Recombination connected TRBV5-1 to TRBJ1-2, with the D segment identity uncertain. The CDR3 starts with the cysteine, ends with the phenylalanine, and has 14 residues. The sequence is cut down to CDR3 DNA, 42 bases in frame from base 1. V and J lose 1 base and 3 bases, and a span of 10 bases separates them. For CDR1 and CDR2, the germline V gene lists SGHRS and YFSETQ.